Listed here are 19 T cell receptor beta chains from one sample, sequenced in a study of identifying expanded T cells in peripheral blood (dated by TCRdb to between 2017 and 2020). Receptor libraries were prepared by the immunoSEQ multiplex PCR assay. The table comes from immuneACCESS by way of TCRdb, which keeps in-frame sequences with V and J called. Part of the clones is missing from these tables; in studies checked, under half for an unresolved V gene and the rest for unknown reasons. The sample table records about 78,000 clones; 88% of these occur just once. The ten largest clonotypes hold 19% of the sample. Material for sequencing was blood. These receptors all stem from a person aged 18 to 69 in good health.

The chain employs TRBV5-4 and TRBJ2-7; no clear D gene. Germline V gene sequence: CDR1 SGHNT, CDR2 YYREEE (reference sequence). This CDR3 has 12 residues. V lost 4 bases and J 5 bases, leaving 10 bases between the germline ends. The CDR3 loop reads CASSPGNHEQYF. In DNA form, the CDR3 reads TGTGCCAGCAGCCCGGGCAACCACGAGCAGTACTTC.

The chain carries TRBV7-9 and TRBJ2-7, with 8 bases lining up with TRBD2. Germline V gene sequence: CDR1 SEHNR, CDR2 FQNEAQ (reference sequence). The CDR3 totals 15 residues. With 5 bases clipped from V and 3 bases from J, the junction kept 9 bases outside the gene matches. The CDR3 sequence is CASSPTSGGFYEQYF. The CDR3 region has the DNA TGTGCCAGCAGCCCAACTAGCGGCGGTTTCTACGAGCAGTACTTC.

The chain combines TRBV30 with TRBJ1-4; no firm D call. Germline V gives CDR1 GTSNPN, CDR2 SVGIG (reference sequence). CDR3 size: 18 residues. The germline V and J ends were trimmed by 2 bases and 2 bases, with 21 bases remaining between them. The DNA of the CDR3 is TGTGCCTGGAGTTCCACCCCGGATCGGCCGGGGACTAATGAAAAACTGTTTTTT. Its protein product is CAWSSTPDRPGTNEKLFF.

The V gene is TRBV10-3, the J gene TRBJ2-7; 9 bases line up with TRBD1. V trimming: 2 bases; J trimming: 0 bases; junction bases outside the gene matches: 2. This CDR3 spans 15 amino acids. Germline V gives CDR1 ENHRY, CDR2 SYGVKD. This CDR3 reads CAISEGDRVSYEQYF. The CDR3 DNA reads as TGTGCCATCAGTGAGGGGGACAGGGTCTCCTACGAGCAGTACTTC.

This clone was found a few times. This rearrangement joins TRBV5-1 to TRBJ1-6; D is unresolved. The CDR3 is 14 amino acids. CDR1 and CDR2 (germline): SGHRS, YFSETQ. Trimming shortened V by 0 bases and J by 6 bases, and 7 bases separated the two germline ends. The CDR3 protein is CASSLDNSNSPLHF. CDR3 DNA: TGCGCCAGCAGCTTGGATAACTCTAATTCACCCCTCCACTTT.

This chain uses TRBV6-6 with TRBJ2-7, with a weak D call TRBD2 (5 bases). Per the germline V gene, CDR1 is MNHNY and CDR2 is SVGAGI (reference sequence). The CDR3 loop spans 16 amino acids. Trimming shortened V by 6 bases and J by 3 bases, and 21 bases separated the two germline ends. DNA of the CDR3: TGTGCCAGCAGCCCCCGCGAGGGAAGAGGATTCTACGAGCAGTACTTC. It specifies CASSPREGRGFYEQYF.

This clone was counted once. The chain carries TRBV6-5 and TRBJ2-5; 7 bases are a match to TRBD2. The DNA end is more similar to TRBJ2-7, so the J call may be wrong. Germline loops: CDR1 MNHEY, CDR2 SVGAGI. This CDR3 is 15 amino acids long. The CDR3 DNA follows: TGTGCCAGCAGCGAATCGTGGGGGGGACGGTACGAGCAGTACTTC. It yields the protein CASSESWGGRYEQYF.

This rearrangement joins TRBV5-1 to TRBJ1-1, with unresolved D. The germline V gene encodes CDR1 SGHRS and CDR2 YFSETQ. V was pared by 3 bases and J by 0 bases, with 6 bases between. CDR3 length equals 13 residues. The CDR3 reads CASSSGLNTEAFF. In DNA form, the CDR3 reads TGCGCCAGCAGCTCGGGTTTGAACACTGAAGCTTTCTTT.

The rearrangement joins TRBV30 to TRBJ1-2; no clear D. The CDR3 extends over 11 amino acids. Looked up from germline, CDR1 is GTSNPN and CDR2 is SVGIG (reference sequence). V shed 0 bases and J shed 8 bases, with 7 bases lying between them. The CDR3 reads CAWSVSVGYTF. CDR3 in DNA: TGTGCCTGGAGTGTGTCCGTGGGCTACACCTTC.

This chain uses TRBV7-6 with TRBJ1-1; a possible D gene is TRBD1 (5 bases). The CDR3 covers 12 residues. Germline CDR1 and CDR2: SGHVS and FNYEAQ. V was trimmed by 5 bases and J by 11 bases, leaving 15 bases between them. CDR3 loop: CASSQPVGAAFF. The CDR3 coding sequence is TGTGCCAGCAGCCAGCCGGTCGGGGCTGCTTTCTTT.

V and J are TRBV29-1 and TRBJ1-6, with D maybe TRBD1 (5 bases). The CDR3 is 13 amino acids. Germline assignment: CDR1 SQVTM and CDR2 ANQGSEA. V lost 6 bases and J 10 bases, leaving 16 bases between the germline ends. In DNA form, the CDR3 reads TGCAGCGTCGCAACAGGCCCCGGGTCACCCCTCCACTTT. Residues: CSVATGPGSPLHF.

This chain uses TRBV28 with TRBJ1-4; TRBD1 aligns across 9 bases. The CDR3 covers 16 residues. Germline loops: CDR1 MDHEN, CDR2 SYDVKM. The trim removed 1 base at V and 10 bases at J, leaving 10 bases unmatched. Here the CDR3 DNA reads TGTGCCAGCAGTTTATCCGCCACAGGGGGCAACGGAAAACTGTTTTTT. It codes for CASSLSATGGNGKLFF.

This clone has only one observation. The sample carries other DNA sequences with the same CDR3. The J gene is TRBJ2-7, the V gene TRBV6-5; 7 nucleotides agree with TRBD1. V lost 3 bases and J lost 2; bases outside the gene matches: 4. CDR3 length: 14 residues. CDR1 and CDR2 (germline): MNHEY, SVGAGI. CDR3 sequence (DNA): TGTGCCAGCAGTTATCTGACAGGGACCTACGAGCAGTACTTC. Residues: CASSYLTGTYEQYF.

The chain recombines TRBV10-3 with TRBJ1-2; TRBD1 might be the D (5 bases). CDR1 and CDR2 from the germline V gene are ENHRY and SYGVKD. The CDR3 length is 15 residues. V was cut by 0 bases and J by 2 bases, with 10 bases left in between. The CDR3 is CAISESAGLNYGYTF. CDR3 bases: TGTGCCATCAGTGAGTCCGCAGGGTTGAACTATGGCTACACCTTC.

This sequence joins TRBV25-1 and TRBJ1-6; D possibly corresponds to TRBD1 (5 bases). The ends were cut back, 1 base at V and 10 bases at J, with 11 bases in the middle. Germline loops: CDR1 MGHDK, CDR2 SYGVNS. The CDR3 extends over 14 amino acids. The CDR3 spells CASSEWGKGSPLHF. For the CDR3, the DNA is TGTGCCAGCAGTGAATGGGGCAAGGGGTCACCCCTCCACTTT.

The V call is TRBV7-2, the J call TRBJ2-3, with D maybe TRBD2 (6 bases). Trimming stripped 1 base from V and 6 bases from J, with 17 bases between. CDR3 length: 16 amino acids. From germline, CDR1 is SGHTA and CDR2 FQGNSA. CDR3 residues: CASSLDGGARADTQYF. In DNA form, the CDR3 reads TGTGCCAGCAGCTTAGATGGAGGGGCCCGGGCGGATACGCAGTATTTT.

The gene calls are TRBV2 and TRBJ1-2, with D uncertain. There are 17 residues in the CDR3. The V end lost 6 bases, the J end lost 4 bases, and 24 bases lay between the germline ends. CDR1 and CDR2 from the germline V gene are SNHLY and FYNNEI. The CDR3 coding sequence is TGTGCCAGCAGCAAACGCCACCCCAAGGCATTTCCCTATGGCTACACCTTC. It is translated as CASSKRHPKAFPYGYTF.

V and J are TRBV5-4 and TRBJ2-2, with D unclear. This CDR3 is built from 16 residues. Trimming took 0 bases from V and 2 from J, leaving 11 bases between them. The germline gives CDR1 SGHNT, CDR2 YYREEE (reference sequence). The DNA for the CDR3 is TGTGCCAGCAGCTTGGGATATGGCAGTAACACCGGGGAGCTGTTTTTT. Amino acids: CASSLGYGSNTGELFF. The variable domain in full, with the rest retrieved from reference TRBV5-4 and TRBJ2-2, is ETGVTQSPTHLIKTRGQQVTLRCSSQSGHNTVSWYQQALGQGPQFIFQYYREEENGRGNFPPRFSGLQFPNYSSELNVNALELDDSALYLCASSLGYGSNTGELFFGEGSRLTVL.

The J gene is TRBJ1-2, the V gene TRBV15, with D possibly being TRBD1 (5 bases). Germline lookup yields CDR1 LNHNV and CDR2 YYDKDF (reference sequence). The CDR3 consists of 16 residues. V dropped 0 bases and J dropped 1 base, with 12 bases sitting between them. CDR3 DNA: TGTGCCACCAGCAGAGATGGGGGAACCCATAACTATGGCTACACCTTC. This codes for CATSRDGGTHNYGYTF.